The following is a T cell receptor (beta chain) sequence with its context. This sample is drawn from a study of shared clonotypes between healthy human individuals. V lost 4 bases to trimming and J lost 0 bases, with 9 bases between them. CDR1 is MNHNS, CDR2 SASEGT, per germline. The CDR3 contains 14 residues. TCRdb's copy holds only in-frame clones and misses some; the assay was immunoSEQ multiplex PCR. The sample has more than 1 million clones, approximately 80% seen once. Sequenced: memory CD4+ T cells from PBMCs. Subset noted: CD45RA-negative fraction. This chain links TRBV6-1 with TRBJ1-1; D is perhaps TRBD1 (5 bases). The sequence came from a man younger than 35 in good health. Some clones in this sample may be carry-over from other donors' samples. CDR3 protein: CASSVGQMNTEAFF. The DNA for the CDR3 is TGTGCCAGCAGTGTTGGACAAATGAACACTGAAGCTTTCTTT.